This T cell receptor beta chain was observed in a study of early T cells in non-severe SARS-CoV-2 infection. This clonotype was counted many times. Trimming pared 6 bases from V and 2 bases from J, leaving 13 bases between. Germline V CDR1 and CDR2: SGDLS, YYNGEE. The CDR3 length is 14 residues. TCRdb recomputed calls from the 5' RACE reads with MiXCR, one row per CDR3 protein. Of about 60,000 distinct CDR3 sequences in the sample, 8% to 9.5% were seen once. The sequenced sample consisted of whole blood. This TCR was sampled from an adult who was a healthcare worker with PCR-confirmed SARS-CoV-2 infection or an uninfected control (not recorded which). J is TRBJ2-3 and V is TRBV9; a possible D gene is TRBD2 (5 bases). This CDR3 reads CASNQRSLTDTQYF. The CDR3 DNA reads as TGTGCCAGCAACCAGCGGAGTCTCACAGATACGCAGTATTTT.